The 15 T cell receptor beta chains presented below share a single source sample, sequenced in a study of T cells in Graves' hyperthyroidism and ophthalmopathy. Amplification targeted TCR beta CDR3 regions from RNA transcripts. The study used the HTBI primer set for a first-round RT-PCR of the TCR CDR3. In TCRdb, the multiplex PCR reads were re-called with MiXCR into one record per CDR3 protein. The sample shows 300,000 to 450,000 distinct CDR3 sequences, around 14% of them seen only once. Material: blood. The origin of the receptors is a woman in her late teens or twenties with Graves' hyperthyroidism that later progressed to Graves' ophthalmopathy.

There are a few counts of this clonotype. The chain employs TRBV4-3 and TRBJ2-1, with 12 bases identical to TRBD2. The CDR3 runs 17 residues. Trimming removed 0 bases from V and 6 bases from J; junction bases left unmatched: 6. Germline lookup yields CDR1 LGHNA and CDR2 YSLEER. The CDR3 DNA sequence: TGCGCCAGCAGCCAAGATCTGGTACTAGCGGGAGGCAATGAGCAGTTCTTC. Translating gives CASSQDLVLAGGNEQFF.

This clonotype was recorded a few times. In nucleotides, the CDR3 is TGTGCCAGCAGCCAAAGGGGGCTTACAGATACGCAGTATTTT. The encoded protein is CASSQRGLTDTQYF. The chain uses TRBV16 and TRBJ2-3; TRBD1 matches 7 bases. CDR3 size: 14 residues. J was trimmed by 3 bases and V by 2 bases; bases with no gene match: 2. Germline V gene lookup returns CDR1 KGHSY and CDR2 FQNENV. The full variable domain, its missing parts supplied by reference TRBV16 and TRBJ2-3, is GEEVAQTPKHLVRGEGQKAKLYCAPIKGHSYVFWYQQVLKNEFKFLISFQNENVFDETGMPKERFSAKCLPNSPCSLEIQATKLEDSAVYFCASSQRGLTDTQYFGPGTRLTVL.

CDR3 nucleotides: TGTGCCAGCAGGACGACAGGGGGCGGAGAGACCCAGTACTTC. It translates to CASRTTGGGETQYF. The chain is built from TRBV28 and TRBJ2-5; 10 bases map to TRBD1. Germline trimming cut 6 bases from V and 4 bases from J; bases unmatched to any gene: 5. The germline V gene encodes CDR1 MDHEN and CDR2 SYDVKM. CDR3 length: 14 amino acids. Supplemented by reference TRBV28 and TRBJ2-5, the full variable domain reads DVKVTQSSRYLVKRTGEKVFLECVQDMDHENMFWYRQDPGLGLRLIYFSYDVKMKEKGDIPEGYSVSREKKERFSLILESASTNQTSMYLCASRTTGGGETQYFGPGTRLLVL.

In its sample, this clonotype was seen many times. The chain joins TRBV7-2 to TRBJ2-2; 10 bases match TRBD2. This CDR3 region has 15 residues. Germline V CDR1 and CDR2: SGHTA, FQGNSA. With V trimmed by 5 bases and J by 3 bases, 3 bases remained unmatched. The CDR3 DNA follows: TGTGCCAGCAGCCGAGCGGGAGGGCACACCGGGGAGCTGTTTTTT. As protein: CASSRAGGHTGELFF.

This clonotype showed up many times. The chain couples TRBV27 to TRBJ1-1, with D possibly matching TRBD1 (5 bases). The V gene's germline CDR1 is MNHEY and CDR2 SMNVEV (reference sequence). The V gene lost 7 bases and the J gene lost 1 base, with 16 bases spanning the gap. The CDR3 extends over 15 amino acids. This CDR3 is CASIGPGTKNTEAFF. The DNA for the CDR3 is TGTGCCAGCATTGGACCGGGGACCAAGAACACTGAAGCTTTCTTT.

This clonotype was seen repeatedly, ten times or more. The V call is TRBV29-1, the J call TRBJ1-6, with no clear D. The CDR3 has 10 amino acids. Germline V lookup: CDR1 SQVTM, CDR2 ANQGSEA. The CDR3 DNA follows: TGCAAGGGCTATAATTCACCCCTCCACTTT. This gives the protein CKGYNSPLHF.

In this sample, this clonotype turned up a few times. V is TRBV6-1 and J is TRBJ2-3, with D perhaps being TRBD1 or TRBD2 (6 bases each). CDR3 length: 16 residues. The germline CDR1 and CDR2 sequences are MNHNS and SASEGT. V was shortened by 5 bases and J by 0 bases, with 15 bases between the two germline ends. As DNA, the CDR3 is TGTGCCAGCAGTAGACTAGGGGGGACTAGCACAGATACGCAGTATTTT. This encodes CASSRLGGTSTDTQYF.

This clonotype was recorded at least ten times. V gene TRBV6-5 combines with J gene TRBJ2-1; the D gene is possibly TRBD2 (5 bases). Germline V gene sequence: CDR1 MNHEY, CDR2 SVGAGI. Trimming removed 2 bases from V and 5 bases from J, with 7 bases in between. This CDR3 region has 13 residues. The chain's CDR3 is CASSYAGNNEQFF. The CDR3, as DNA: TGTGCCAGCAGTTACGCCGGGAACAATGAGCAGTTCTTC.

This clonotype appeared many times. The chain uses TRBV20-1 and TRBJ2-5, with 10 nucleotides matching TRBD2. Unmatched junction bases numbered 12, after V lost 0 bases and J lost 5 bases. The CDR3 has 17 residues. The germline CDR1 and CDR2 sequences are DFQATT and SNEGSKA (reference sequence). CDR3 in amino acids: CSAREGGASGSSETQYF. CDR3 bases: TGCAGTGCTAGAGAGGGCGGGGCTAGCGGGAGTTCGGAGACCCAGTACTTC.

The table lists this clonotype with a few counts. In nucleotides, the CDR3 is TGTGCCAGCAGCCATCAAAACTCGGCCAACTACGAGCAGTACTTC. Translating it yields CASSHQNSANYEQYF. The chain joins TRBV4-2 to TRBJ2-7, with D hard to call. CDR3 length: 15 amino acids. Between the trimmed V and J ends, which lost 3 bases and 3 bases, there was a span of 15 bases. Germline V gene data show CDR1 as LGHNA and CDR2 as YNFKEQ.

Points on this clonotype: With a much larger clone just one base away, this may be a read error. CDR3 sequence (DNA): TGTGCCCGGACAGGGGCTTCACCCCTCCACTTT. Translating it yields CARTGASPLHF. The chain recombines TRBV30 with TRBJ1-6, with TRBD1 matching over 9 bases. Germline loops: CDR1 GTSNPN, CDR2 SVGIG (reference sequence). The ends lost 8 bases at V and 9 bases at J; junction bases unmatched: 2. The CDR3 is made up of 11 amino acids.

This clonotype was recorded at least ten times. The chain is built from TRBV28 and TRBJ2-3; D ambiguous. V lost 2 bases and J 5 bases, leaving 14 bases between the germline ends. This CDR3 contains 15 residues. The germline gives CDR1 MDHEN, CDR2 SYDVKM. This chain's CDR3 is CASSLRVRFLDTQYF. DNA for the CDR3: TGTGCCAGCAGTTTACGGGTTCGTTTCTTAGATACGCAGTATTTT.

There are many counts of this clonotype. This sequence joins TRBV7-2 and TRBJ2-7, with unresolved D. CDR1 is SGHTA and CDR2 is FQGNSA in the germline V gene. This CDR3 is built from 13 residues. V was clipped by 5 bases and J by 0 bases, with 8 bases between them. CDR3 coding DNA: TGTGCCAGCAGCGCCCCCACCTCCTACGAGCAGTACTTC. Its translation is CASSAPTSYEQYF.

In its sample, this clonotype was seen many times. This chain uses TRBV20-1 with TRBJ2-1; 9 bases line up with TRBD2. The germline V gene has CDR1 DFQATT and CDR2 SNEGSKA (reference sequence). The trim removed 6 bases at V and 9 bases at J, leaving 12 bases unmatched. The length of the CDR3 is 14 residues. This chain's CDR3 is CSASGGRRVSEQFF. CDR3 DNA sequence: TGCAGTGCGAGCGGGGGGAGGCGTGTGAGTGAGCAGTTCTTC.

Many counts were recorded for this clonotype. The rearrangement joins TRBV3-1 to TRBJ2-7; 8 nucleotides line up with TRBD1. The length of the CDR3 is 13 residues. J lost 5 bases, V lost 7 bases, and 7 bases had no gene match. CDR1 is LGHDT and CDR2 is YNNKEL in the germline V gene (reference sequence). The CDR3 is CASTDRANDEQYF. CDR3 sequence (DNA): TGTGCCAGCACGGACAGGGCGAACGACGAGCAGTACTTC.